The subject of this entry is one TCR beta chain. Its target is unknown. Other DNA sequences within the sample encode an identical CDR3. CDR1 is MDHEN and CDR2 is SYDVKM in the germline V gene. The CDR3 totals 14 residues. V was clipped by 3 bases and J by 1 base, with 6 bases between them. Naive CD8 cells lacked CD45RO and underwent positive selection for CCR7, leaving out terminally differentiated effector memory CD45RA+ cells. Within Nashville, Tennessee resided all donors, each a Caucasian adult. The data stem from a study of shared clonotypes between healthy human individuals. The repertoire was sequenced with immunoSEQ multiplex PCR; TCRdb's copy has only in-frame clones and lacks some. The sample holds about 1,900,000 clones, roughly 94% seen once. Whole-study results and caveats: Rarefaction demonstrated incomplete sorted-subset sequencing despite large depth.

The receptor comes from a man between 18 and 29 years old in good health. The specimen was naive CD8+ T cells sorted from blood. The gene calls are TRBV28 and TRBJ2-2; D unclear. CDR3 residues: CASSFRLNTGELFF. The CDR3 coding sequence is TGTGCCAGCAGTTTTAGGTTGAACACCGGGGAGCTGTTTTTT.